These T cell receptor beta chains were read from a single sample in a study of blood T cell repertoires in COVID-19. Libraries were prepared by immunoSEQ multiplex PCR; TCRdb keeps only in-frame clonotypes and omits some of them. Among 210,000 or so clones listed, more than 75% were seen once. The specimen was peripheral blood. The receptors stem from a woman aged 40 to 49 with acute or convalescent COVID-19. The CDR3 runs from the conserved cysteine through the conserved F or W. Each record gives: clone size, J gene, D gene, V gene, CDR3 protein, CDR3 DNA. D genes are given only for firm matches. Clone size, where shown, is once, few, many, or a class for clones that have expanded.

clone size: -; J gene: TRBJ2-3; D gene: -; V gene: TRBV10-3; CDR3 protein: CAISDSGITDTQYF; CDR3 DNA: TGTGCCATCAGTGATAGCGGAATCACAGATACGCAGTATTTT
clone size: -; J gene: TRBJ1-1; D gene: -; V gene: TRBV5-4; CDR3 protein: CASSSFHRQREAFF; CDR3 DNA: TGTGCCAGCAGCTCCTTCCACCGACAGCGCGAAGCTTTCTTT
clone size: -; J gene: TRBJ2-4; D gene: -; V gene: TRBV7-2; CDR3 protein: CASSLFSVAKNIQYF; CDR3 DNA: TGTGCCAGCAGCTTATTTTCGGTAGCCAAAAACATTCAGTACTTC
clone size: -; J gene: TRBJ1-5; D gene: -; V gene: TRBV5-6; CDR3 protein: CASSLGGVRVGQPQHF; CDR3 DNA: TGTGCCAGCAGCTTAGGAGGGGTACGGGTTGGCCAGCCCCAGCATTTT
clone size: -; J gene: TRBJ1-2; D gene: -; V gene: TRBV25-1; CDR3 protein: CASSESGQRTYYGYTF; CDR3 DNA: TGTGCCAGCAGTGAATCCGGACAGCGGACATACTATGGCTACACCTTC
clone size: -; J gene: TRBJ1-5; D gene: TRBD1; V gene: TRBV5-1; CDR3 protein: CASSLVYPGGTGVPTQHF; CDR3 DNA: TGCGCCAGCAGCTTGGTTTACCCCGGGGGGACAGGGGTCCCGACCCAGCATTTT
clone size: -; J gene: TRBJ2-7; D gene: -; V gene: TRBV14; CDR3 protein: CASSQRVAYEQYF; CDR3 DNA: TGTGCCAGCAGCCAACGGGTGGCCTACGAGCAGTACTTC
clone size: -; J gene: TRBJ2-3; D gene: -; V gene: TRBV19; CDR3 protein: CASKPRRGGTDTQYF; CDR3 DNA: TGTGCCAGCAAACCTCGCCGCGGAGGCACAGATACGCAGTATTTT
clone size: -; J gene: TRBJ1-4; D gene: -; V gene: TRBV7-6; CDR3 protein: CASSRTGWGNEKLFF; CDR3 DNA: TGTGCCAGCAGTAGAACAGGGTGGGGTAATGAAAAACTGTTTTTT
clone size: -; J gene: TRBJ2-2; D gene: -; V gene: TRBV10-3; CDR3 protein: CAISEGETPGELFF; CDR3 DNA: TGTGCCATCAGTGAGGGGGAGACTCCCGGGGAGCTGTTTTTT
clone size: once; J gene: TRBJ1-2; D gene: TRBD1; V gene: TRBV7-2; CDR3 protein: CASSSGTGDYGYTF; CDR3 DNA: TGTGCCAGCAGCTCTGGGACAGGGGACTATGGCTACACCTTC
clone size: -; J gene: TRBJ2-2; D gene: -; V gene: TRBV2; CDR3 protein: CASSEQGNAGELFF; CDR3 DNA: TGTGCCAGCAGTGAGCAGGGGAACGCCGGGGAGCTGTTTTTT
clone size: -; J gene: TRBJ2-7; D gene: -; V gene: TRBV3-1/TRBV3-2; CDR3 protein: CASSQGGHREQYF; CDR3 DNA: TGTGCCAGCAGCCAAGGGGGACACCGAGAGCAGTACTTC
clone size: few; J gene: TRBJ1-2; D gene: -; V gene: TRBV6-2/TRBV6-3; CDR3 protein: CASSWNPTGKGGYTF; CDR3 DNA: TGTGCCAGCAGTTGGAATCCTACAGGGAAGGGTGGCTACACCTTC
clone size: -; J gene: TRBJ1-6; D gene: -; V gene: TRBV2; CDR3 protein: CASRTAEYNSPLHF; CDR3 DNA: TGTGCCAGCAGGACGGCGGAATATAATTCACCCCTCCACTTT
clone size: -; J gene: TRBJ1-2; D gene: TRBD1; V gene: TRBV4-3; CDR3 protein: CASSLGTGGVNSGFSGYTF; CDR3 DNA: TGCGCCAGCAGCCTAGGGACAGGGGGCGTCAACTCCGGGTTCAGTGGCTACACCTTC
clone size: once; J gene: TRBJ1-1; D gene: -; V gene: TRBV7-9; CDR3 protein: CASSPRSNTEAFF; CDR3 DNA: TGTGCCAGCAGCCCCCGGTCGAACACTGAAGCTTTCTTT